This T cell receptor (beta chain) was observed in a study of blood T cell repertoires in COVID-19. Overall study context: PBMCs, B-cell-depleted T cells, or T cells were the source of the cDNA or gDNA that made up the material.

Source study methods: Amplified reference gene primers provided the basis for estimating nucleated cell counts. Measured with immunoSEQ multiplex PCR; TCRdb has only the in-frame clones, and not every one. The V and J calls and clone size are taken from that table; D and trimming were inferred from the DNA. The data hold 250,000 to 300,000 clones, with around 89% observed a single time. The CDR3 is 15 residues long. CDR1 and CDR2 (germline): LNHDA, SQIVND (reference sequence). Trimming removed 2 bases at V and 8 bases at J, with 16 bases between. Recruited during active infection, patients (from Seattle) were subsequently followed longitudinally.

The sequencing input was peripheral blood. This clonotype was sampled from a woman between 45 and 60 years old with COVID-19, enrolled during active disease. V gene TRBV19 combines with J gene TRBJ2-1, with TRBD1 as a possible D gene (7 bases). CDR3 protein: CASSINRGGGHEQFF. DNA of the CDR3: TGTGCCAGTAGTATAAACAGGGGAGGCGGTCATGAGCAGTTCTTC.